Shown below are 6 T cell receptor beta chains from a single sample sequenced in a study of T-cell reconstitution after alpha-beta-depleted transplantation in children. Unique molecular identifiers were used to barcode this TCRbeta library. TCRdb recomputed calls from the PCR reads with MiXCR, one row per CDR3 protein. This table has about 310,000 distinct CDR3 sequences, about a quarter appearing once. Sequencing used PBMCs, mostly from graft donor cells, obtained 180 days after TCRalphabeta/CD19-depleted stem cell transplant. The receptors originated from a male patient under 18 who had a stem cell transplant for acute lymphoblastic leukemia, so the T cells may come from the graft donor.

This chain uses TRBV7-3 with TRBJ1-1; D perhaps matches TRBD1 (5 bases). The germline V and J ends were trimmed by 5 bases and 1 base, with 14 bases remaining between them. The CDR3 consists of 15 residues. Germline values: CDR1 SGHTA, CDR2 FQGTGA. CDR3 DNA: TGTGCCAGCAGCCGTACCCCGGGACCGAACACTGAAGCTTTCTTT. Its protein product is CASSRTPGPNTEAFF.

The chain links TRBV5-1 to TRBJ2-7, with D unresolved. The CDR3 has 12 amino acids. V was trimmed by 5 bases and J by 0 bases, leaving 6 bases between them. Looked up from germline, CDR1 is SGHRS and CDR2 is YFSETQ. CDR3 DNA: TGCGCCAGCAGAAGGGACTCCTACGAGCAGTACTTC. It translates to CASRRDSYEQYF.

This chain uses TRBV7-9 with TRBJ1-2, with D possibly TRBD1 on 5 matching bases. CDR3 size: 12 residues. V dropped 8 bases and J dropped 8 bases, with 15 bases sitting between them. Germline values: CDR1 SEHNR, CDR2 FQNEAQ (reference sequence). CDR3 DNA: TGTGCCAGCTTGAGGGGAAGTTTAGGCTACACCTTC. Encoded protein: CASLRGSLGYTF.

This chain connects TRBV5-1 to TRBJ1-4; D call uncertain. The CDR3 totals 14 residues. Trimming left V 6 bases short and J 0 bases short, with 9 bases between. CDR1 and CDR2 from the germline V gene are SGHRS and YFSETQ. CDR3 sequence reads: CASNWAATNEKLFF. The CDR3 DNA follows: TGCGCCAGCAATTGGGCCGCAACTAATGAAAAACTGTTTTTT.

This clonotype was seen a handful of times. The rearrangement links TRBV9 to TRBJ1-2, with D hard to call. Germline V gene lookup returns CDR1 SGDLS and CDR2 YYNGEE. This CDR3 comprises 14 residues. V was cut by 0 bases and J by 7 bases, with 13 bases left in between. DNA for the CDR3: TGTGCCAGCAGCGTAGAGGTTAGATCGCGTGGCTACACCTTC. Translation gives CASSVEVRSRGYTF.

The V call is TRBV9, the J call TRBJ2-5, with 10 bases aligning to TRBD2. Germline V gene data show CDR1 as SGDLS and CDR2 as YYNGEE. V dropped 3 bases and J dropped 5; count of bases not matched to a gene: 7. The CDR3 runs 15 residues. CDR3 bases: TGTGCCAGCAGCGCCTGGACTAGCGGCTACGAGACCCAGTACTTC. Translated: CASSAWTSGYETQYF.